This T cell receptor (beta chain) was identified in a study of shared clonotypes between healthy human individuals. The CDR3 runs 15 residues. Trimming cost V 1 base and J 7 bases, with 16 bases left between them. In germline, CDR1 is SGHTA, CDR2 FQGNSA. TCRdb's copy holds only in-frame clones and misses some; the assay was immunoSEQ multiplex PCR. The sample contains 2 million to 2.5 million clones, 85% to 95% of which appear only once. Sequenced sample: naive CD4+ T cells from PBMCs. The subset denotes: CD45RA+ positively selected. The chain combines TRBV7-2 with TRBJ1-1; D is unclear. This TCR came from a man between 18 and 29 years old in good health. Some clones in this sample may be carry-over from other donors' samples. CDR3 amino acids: CASSLGPGKRFEAFF. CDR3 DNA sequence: TGTGCCAGCAGCTTAGGTCCGGGTAAGAGATTTGAAGCTTTCTTT.